This T cell receptor beta chain was sequenced in a study of shared clonotypes between healthy human individuals. In the study overall: Donor composition was two women and a few men, aged 18 to 49. Three plates each covered CD4 naive and memory; CD8 naive two, CD8 memory one.

Looked up from germline, CDR1 is MNHNY and CDR2 is SVGAGI (reference sequence). Trimming at V came to 1 base and at J to 6 bases, leaving 4 bases not matched to a gene. The CDR3 runs to 15 residues. The assay was immunoSEQ multiplex PCR, and TCRdb's table has in-frame clones only and misses some. There are about 2 million clones in the sample; approximately 95% occur only once, and roughly 0.13% lies in the top ten. The chain is built from TRBV6-6 and TRBJ2-3, with 10 bases fitting TRBD2. Specimen: naive CD4+ T cells sorted from blood. Regarding subset: CD45RA+ positively selected. This TCR came from a man in his late teens or twenties in good health. CDR3 bases: TGTGCCAGCAGTTACTTGGCTAGCGGGAGTGATACGCAGTATTTT. Translated: CASSYLASGSDTQYF.